Presented here are 26 T cell receptor beta chains from one specimen sequenced in a study of pediatric ulcerative colitis. The table came from immunoSEQ multiplex PCR; TCRdb's copy has only in-frame clones and leaves some out. The table has roughly 70,000 clones, 70% to 90% seen once. Sequencing was done on a sample of blood. These receptors all come from a boy younger than 18 with severe ulcerative colitis.

The genes are TRBV5-1 and TRBJ2-5; 10 positions agree with TRBD1. V was clipped by 3 bases and J by 1 base; unmatched bases: 9. The CDR3 has 17 amino acids. Germline V CDR1 and CDR2: SGHRS, YFSETQ. CDR3 in DNA: TGCGCCAGCAGCTACCTCGCGGGACAGGGGCCCCAAGAGACCCAGTACTTC. Its protein is CASSYLAGQGPQETQYF.

A few counts support this clone. J is TRBJ1-2 and V is TRBV5-6, with a tentative D call TRBD1 (6 bases). The CDR3 spans 12 residues. CDR1 and CDR2 (germline): SGHDT, YYEEEE. Trimming removed 0 bases at V and 8 bases at J, with 8 bases between. CDR3 nucleotides: TGTGCCAGCAGCTTGGTCGGGGGCGGCTACACCTTC. The encoded protein is CASSLVGGGYTF.

The CDR3 DNA is TGTGCCAGCAGCCTACTAGCGGGAGGGGGCTCCTACGAGCAGTACTTC. This gives the protein CASSLLAGGGSYEQYF. The gene calls are TRBV7-6 and TRBJ2-7; 13 bases line up with TRBD2. The CDR3 runs 16 residues. CDR1 is SGHVS and CDR2 is FNYEAQ in the germline V gene. J gave up 0 bases and V 5 bases, and 4 bases lay outside the gene matches. Full variable domain (rest looked up from reference TRBV7-6 and TRBJ2-7): GAGVSQSPRYKVTKRGQDVALRCDPISGHVSLYWYRQALGQGPEFLTYFNYEAQQDKSGLPNDRFSAERPEGSISTLTIQRTEQRDSAMYRCASSLLAGGGSYEQYFGPGTRLTVT.

The genes are TRBV2 and TRBJ1-2; TRBD1 is a possible D gene (6 bases). V lost 6 bases and J 7 bases, leaving 18 bases between the germline ends. CDR1 is SNHLY, CDR2 FYNNEI, per germline. CDR3 length: 14 residues. The CDR3 here is CASRGQRGTRGYTF. In DNA form, the CDR3 reads TGTGCCAGCAGAGGACAGAGGGGTACGCGTGGCTACACCTTC.

The chain recombines TRBV19 with TRBJ2-1, with D possibly being TRBD2 (6 bases). Germline assignment: CDR1 LNHDA and CDR2 SQIVND (reference sequence). Trimming took off 5 bases at V and 6 bases at J, with 14 bases between the two ends. This CDR3 is built from 14 residues. CDR3 sequence reads: CASSLLLGGNEQFF. CDR3 DNA sequence: TGTGCCAGTAGTCTCTTGCTGGGGGGCAATGAGCAGTTCTTC.

V and J are TRBV14 and TRBJ2-7; D unclear. V shed 1 base and J shed 0 bases, with 10 bases lying between them. Germline assignment: CDR1 SGHDN and CDR2 FVKESK. The CDR3 is made up of 15 amino acids. For the CDR3, the DNA is TGTGCCAGCAGCCAAGGCGTAAAACTCTCCTACGAGCAGTACTTC. Protein: CASSQGVKLSYEQYF.

This clone was found a few times. The chain joins TRBV7-9 to TRBJ1-1, with a weak D call TRBD1 (5 bases). The V and J ends lost 5 bases and 8 bases respectively, with 15 bases between them. Germline V gives CDR1 SEHNR, CDR2 FQNEAQ (reference sequence). The CDR3 has 13 amino acids. The CDR3 is CASSPMTVPEAFF. The CDR3 nucleotides read TGTGCCAGCAGCCCCATGACAGTCCCCGAAGCTTTCTTT.

The rearrangement joins TRBV2 to TRBJ1-1, with D hard to call. CDR1 and CDR2 (germline): SNHLY, FYNNEI. The V end lost 1 base, the J end lost 0 bases, and 9 bases lay between the germline ends. The CDR3 covers 15 residues. CDR3: CASSEEPAMNTEAFF. DNA of the CDR3: TGTGCCAGCAGTGAAGAACCAGCCATGAACACTGAAGCTTTCTTT.

The chain is built from TRBV7-6 and TRBJ2-6; 8 positions agree with TRBD2. The CDR3 extends over 17 amino acids. With V trimmed by 5 bases and J by 2 bases, 8 bases remained unmatched. From germline, CDR1 is SGHVS and CDR2 FNYEAQ. As DNA, the CDR3 is TGTGCCAGCAGCCCGAGCGGGAGTCTTGCTGGGGCCAACGTCCTGACTTTC. Encoded protein: CASSPSGSLAGANVLTF.

Regarding this clone: One end of the junction does not line up with germline, which may come from a read error. The chain joins TRBV6-1 to TRBJ2-1; 12 bases are a match to TRBD2. The CDR3 contains 16 residues. The germline CDR1 and CDR2 sequences are MNHNS and SASEGT. Here the CDR3 DNA reads TGTGCCAGCAGAGAAGGACTAGCGGGGACCTACAATGAGCAGTTCTTC. This translates into CASREGLAGTYNEQFF.

The chain joins TRBV4-3 to TRBJ2-7; the D is unclear. Germline values: CDR1 LGHNA, CDR2 YSLEER. There are 15 residues in the CDR3. V was trimmed by 0 bases and J by 1 base, leaving 10 bases between them. The CDR3 DNA follows: TGCGCCAGCAGCCAAGATCGGGCGGCATCCTACGAGCAGTACTTC. Protein sequence: CASSQDRAASYEQYF.

The J gene is TRBJ2-7, the V gene TRBV15, with D maybe TRBD2 (6 bases). This CDR3 is built from 13 residues. The V and J ends lost 5 bases and 6 bases respectively, with 14 bases between them. CDR1 is LNHNV and CDR2 is YYDKDF in the germline V gene (reference sequence). Here the CDR3 reads CATSGGGGTEQYF. The CDR3 nucleotides are TGTGCCACCAGCGGAGGCGGCGGGACCGAGCAGTACTTC.

The chain recombines TRBV14 with TRBJ2-2; 8 bases are shared with TRBD1. The germline V gene encodes CDR1 SGHDN and CDR2 FVKESK. The CDR3 has 15 residues. After removal of 5 bases from V and 3 bases from J, the junction contained 5 bases not matched to a gene. The DNA of the CDR3 is TGTGCCAGCAGCACAGGACAGGGTCACACCGGGGAGCTGTTTTTT. Encoded protein: CASSTGQGHTGELFF.

V usage is TRBV29-1 and J usage is TRBJ1-5, with unresolved D. V was pared by 1 base and J by 5 bases, with 6 bases between. CDR1 SQVTM and CDR2 ANQGSEA come from the germline V gene. CDR3 size: 12 residues. The CDR3 nucleotides are TGCAGCGTTGAAGTGGAGGATCAGCCCCAGCATTTT. Residues: CSVEVEDQPQHF.

This rearrangement joins TRBV6-5 to TRBJ1-1, with a tentative D call TRBD1 (6 bases). Germline V CDR1 and CDR2: MNHEY, SVGAGI. The CDR3 extends over 13 amino acids. Trimming pared 6 bases from V and 1 base from J, leaving 9 bases between. CDR3 DNA: TGTGCCAGCAGGGTGACAGGGAACACTGAAGCTTTCTTT. This translates into CASRVTGNTEAFF.

The gene calls are TRBV4-1 and TRBJ1-1; D is ambiguous. The CDR3 consists of 15 residues. Between the trimmed V and J ends, which lost 1 base and 3 bases, there was a span of 12 bases. CDR1 MGHRA and CDR2 YSYEKL come from the germline V gene. The CDR3 spells CASSQVGGLDTEAFF. The CDR3 coding sequence is TGCGCCAGCAGCCAAGTGGGCGGTTTGGACACTGAAGCTTTCTTT.

The chain is built from TRBV29-1 and TRBJ2-1, with D tentatively TRBD2 (7 bases). Trimming took off 4 bases at V and 8 bases at J, with 12 bases between the two ends. CDR1 and CDR2 from the germline V gene are SQVTM and ANQGSEA. The CDR3 has 12 residues. CDR3 sequence reads: CSVVSGGDEQFF. CDR3 coding DNA: TGCAGCGTTGTGTCGGGGGGCGATGAGCAGTTCTTC.

The J gene is TRBJ1-1, the V gene TRBV5-1; no definite D call. With 5 bases removed from V and 4 bases from J, the gap between germline ends came to 12 bases. From germline, CDR1 is SGHRS and CDR2 YFSETQ. The CDR3 sequence is 13 residues long. CDR3 residues: CASSFAPSTEAFF. CDR3 coding DNA: TGCGCCAGCAGTTTCGCTCCGTCCACTGAAGCTTTCTTT.

This clone was seen just once. The genes are TRBV19 and TRBJ2-7; 11 bases map to TRBD2. CDR1 and CDR2 (germline): LNHDA, SQIVND (reference sequence). This CDR3 spans 15 amino acids. With 7 bases clipped from V and 6 bases from J, the junction kept 11 bases outside the gene matches. The CDR3 nucleotides are TGTGCCAGTATTCCGACTAGCGGGAATGGTGGCGAGCAGTACTTC. Its protein is CASIPTSGNGGEQYF.

The chain recombines TRBV6-5 with TRBJ2-7; either TRBD1 or TRBD2 may supply D (5 bases each). The CDR3 is made up of 14 amino acids. V lost 6 bases and J 2 bases, leaving 14 bases between the germline ends. Germline values: CDR1 MNHEY, CDR2 SVGAGI. The CDR3 coding sequence is TGTGCCAGCAGAGGGGACCTTGGTACCTACGAGCAGTACTTC. Its protein product is CASRGDLGTYEQYF.

The chain recombines TRBV4-3 with TRBJ2-3; 8 positions agree with TRBD1. The CDR3 has 16 residues. V gave up 4 bases and J gave up 2 bases; unmatched junction bases: 8. In germline, CDR1 is LGHNA, CDR2 YSLEER. CDR3 bases: TGCGCCAGCAGCCCAGGGGACAGGCTATACACAGATACGCAGTATTTT. Its translation: CASSPGDRLYTDTQYF.

The chain uses TRBV7-2 and TRBJ2-7, with 8 bases aligning to TRBD2. Germline loops: CDR1 SGHTA, CDR2 FQGNSA. Germline trimming cut 5 bases from V and 2 bases from J; bases unmatched to any gene: 17. CDR3 length: 18 amino acids. CDR3 sequence (DNA): TGTGCCAGCAGCCGAGGGTCTTCTAGCGGGCCTTTTACCTACGAGCAGTACTTC. It yields the protein CASSRGSSSGPFTYEQYF.

The chain couples TRBV18 to TRBJ1-4, with D perhaps matching TRBD1 (5 bases). The germline V gene encodes CDR1 KGHSH and CDR2 LQKENI. Trimming cost V 3 bases and J 13 bases, with 12 bases left between them. The CDR3 sequence is 12 residues long. CDR3 in amino acids: CASSPKPGGLFF. CDR3 DNA: TGTGCCAGCTCACCCAAACCGGGGGGACTGTTTTTT.

This clone was picked up a small number of times. The same CDR3 also results from other DNA sequences found in this sample. J is TRBJ2-2 and V is TRBV7-9; D ambiguous. The CDR3 totals 14 residues. V was pared by 5 bases and J by 1 base, with 8 bases between. Germline V gives CDR1 SEHNR, CDR2 FQNEAQ (reference sequence). The CDR3 nucleotides are TGTGCCAGCAGCCCCCGACAGAACACCGGGGAGCTGTTTTTT. The encoded protein is CASSPRQNTGELFF.

The genes are TRBV18 and TRBJ1-1; TRBD1 aligns across 8 bases. The CDR3 has 12 residues. V was clipped by 4 bases and J by 11 bases; unmatched bases: 6. Looked up from germline, CDR1 is KGHSH and CDR2 is LQKENI. CDR3 nucleotides: TGTGCCAGCTCACATAAGACAGGGGACGCTTTCTTT. Residues: CASSHKTGDAFF.

This clone was detected once. The rearrangement links TRBV10-1 to TRBJ2-1; 9 bases map to TRBD2. The CDR3 covers 16 residues. V lost 1 base and J lost 7; bases outside the gene matches: 8. Looked up from germline, CDR1 is WNHNN and CDR2 is SYGVQD (reference sequence). DNA of the CDR3: TGCGCCAGCAGTGAGTTAATTAGCGGGAGTAAGAATGAGCAGTTCTTC. Amino acids: CASSELISGSKNEQFF.